Below, one T cell receptor beta chain is given with its context. This clone was seen a handful of times. Its antigen remains undetermined. No quality values exist for individual bases; no much larger clone is one base distant. The immunoSEQ Assay, a bias-controlled multiplex PCR, was used to amplify TCRbeta CDR3 regions from genomic DNA. In the paper's pipeline: The number of nucleated cells in each sample was estimated from the amplification of reference gene primers within the assay. To quantify the absolute abundance of each unique TCRbeta CDR3 rearrangement, sequence reads were collapsed and filtered. For each sample, productive Simpson clonality was calculated by taking the square root of Simpson's diversity index across productive rearrangements. TCRdb took over this immuneACCESS table, retaining in-frame rearrangements with V and J assigned. Such tables are incomplete; in checked studies, under half of the missing clones stem from an unresolved V gene, and the remainder is unexplained. The D gene and trimming were derived from the DNA, and the V and J assignments and clone size from that table. The sample yields about 60,000 clones; roughly 80% were counted once. The top ten hold about two fifths of the sample.

The CDR1 and CDR2 encoded by the germline V gene (reference sequence) are LNHNV and YYDKDF. Including the terminal cysteine and phenylalanine, the CDR3 comprises 15 residues. Only CDR3 DNA remains: 45 bases, in frame from the first base. V is cut back by 0 bases and J by 3 bases, with 5 bases in the junction unmatched. The data were obtained in a study of blood T cell repertoires in COVID-19 (dated by TCRdb to the early 2020s). General notes on the study: Collaborator samples came from the United States, Italy and Spain and covered acute and convalescent phases of COVID-19. The material from the prospective study consisted of cDNA or gDNA derived from T cells, B-cell-depleted T cells, or PBMCs. The dataset comprised deeply sampled blood TCRbeta repertoires from subjects exposed to, actively infected with, or recovered from COVID-19. The repertoires were made available in a free public database intended to serve as a resource for research on the immune response to SARS-CoV-2. The samples were drawn from the first 160 participants of the ongoing ImmuneRACE study and from about 1,200 subjects provided by 6 global collaborators. A de-identified subject ID, COVID-19 status, age in years and sex were almost always included in the sample metadata. HLA class I and class II types, where available, came from metadata supplied by the sample provider rather than from assay-based typing. Overall results and qualifications from the work: The amount of clinical and demographic metadata varied by source and participant and was provided uncurated.

Each collaborating institution followed its own protocols to collect whole blood in K2EDTA tubes. For TCRbeta analysis, collaborators shipped samples in one of three forms: frozen whole blood, isolated PBMCs, or DNA extracted from either of those sample types. Material: peripheral blood. The sequence is built from TRBV15 and TRBJ2-7; 7 central bases correspond to TRBD1. The receptor was isolated from a human donor in a cohort sampled during active COVID-19. The nucleotide sequence is TGTGCCACCAGCAGAGATAGGGCAGGGGGCTACGAGCAGTACTTC. Its translation reads: CATSRDRAGGYEQYF.